This is a list of T cell receptor beta chains from one sample in a study of glioma-infiltrating T cells after dendritic cell vaccination. Generated by immunoSEQ multiplex PCR, the TCRdb table keeps only in-frame clones and is missing some. The sample yields roughly 41,000 clones, about 80% seen once. Sequencing used blood, obtained before dendritic cell vaccination. These receptors were taken from a human donor with glioblastoma. Each CDR3 is given with its conserved first and last residue. D genes are given only for firm matches. Some rows have no size entry. The others give once, few or many, or a class for an expanded clone.

>-|13|-|TRBV7-2|TRBJ1-5
TGTGCCAGCAGCTTAGGGCTGAATCAGCCCCAGCATTTT
CASSLGLNQPQHF
>few|13|-|TRBV28|TRBJ1-2
TGTGCCAGCAGTTTCGTTCCAGGTGGCGGCTACACCTTC
CASSFVPGGGYTF
>-|15|TRBD2|TRBV18|TRBJ2-5
TGTGCCAGCTCACGGTCCCTACTAGCGCAAGAGACCCAGTACTTC
CASSRSLLAQETQYF
>-|13|-|TRBV5-8|TRBJ2-7
TGTGCCAGCAGCCCGGGGGGCGAGGGCGAGCAGTACTTC
CASSPGGEGEQYF
>-|16|TRBD2|TRBV13|TRBJ2-5
TGTGCCAGCAGCTTAGTGGCTAGCGGGGGACAAGAGACCCAGTACTTC
CASSLVASGGQETQYF
>-|14|TRBD1|TRBV11-3|TRBJ1-1
TGTGCCAGCAGCCGGGACAGGGAGAGGGCTGAAGCTTTCTTT
CASSRDRERAEAFF
>-|18|-|TRBV28|TRBJ2-4
TGTGCCAGCAGTTTGGACAGCGCCCCTACTATTGCCAAAAACATTCAGTACTTC
CASSLDSAPTIAKNIQYF
>-|16|TRBD2|TRBV19|TRBJ2-3
TGTGCCAGCCGCAAGGGGAGCGGGGCGAGCACAGATACGCAGTATTTT
CASRKGSGASTDTQYF
>once|14|TRBD1|TRBV6-4|TRBJ2-7
TGTGCCAGCAGTGAAAGGGACAGGGGTTACGAGCAGTACTTC
CASSERDRGYEQYF
>-|16|TRBD2|TRBV2|TRBJ2-3
TGTGCCAGCAGCGGACTAGCGGGGGGGCTGGGAGATACGCAGTATTTT
CASSGLAGGLGDTQYF
>-|14|-|TRBV4-3|TRBJ1-6
TGCGCCAGCAGCCAAGGTGACTCTCATTCCCCCCTCCACTTT
CASSQGDSHSPLHF
>-|15|TRBD1|TRBV6-1|TRBJ2-5
TGTGCCAGCAGTGAGCCCGGCCAGGGGGCCGAGACCCAGTACTTC
CASSEPGQGAETQYF
>-|17|TRBD1|TRBV5-1|TRBJ1-1
TGCGCCAGCAGCTTGGGAGGGACAGGAAGTATCAACACTGAAGCTTTCTTT
CASSLGGTGSINTEAFF
>-|14|-|TRBV11-1|TRBJ2-7
TGTGCCAGCAGCGCCCAAGACAGACCCTACGAGCAGTACTTC
CASSAQDRPYEQYF
>-|17|TRBD1|TRBV2|TRBJ2-6
TGTGCCAGCAGTGACGGGACAGGGGGCGCTGGGGCCAACGTCCTGACTTTC
CASSDGTGGAGANVLTF
>-|11|-|TRBV20-1|TRBJ2-3
TGCAGTGCTACCCAGGGGGATACGCAGTATTTT
CSATQGDTQYF
>-|14|TRBD2|TRBV5-5|TRBJ2-7
TGTGCCAGCAGTCCGGGACTAGCGACCTACGAGCAGTACTTC
CASSPGLATYEQYF
>once|13|-|TRBV7-2|TRBJ2-3
TGTGCCAGCAGCTTAGTCGGTGTAGATACGCAGTATTTT
CASSLVGVDTQYF
>-|19|-|TRBV29-1|TRBJ2-3
TGCAGCGTTGACGGGAACGGGGGGCCCAGGGTTCCCCACACAGATACGCAGTATTTT
CSVDGNGGPRVPHTDTQYF
>-|14|TRBD2|TRBV5-1|TRBJ2-3
TGCGCCAGCAGCTTGGAGCGGGAATCCGATACGCAGTATTTT
CASSLERESDTQYF
>-|13|-|TRBV7-7|TRBJ1-4
TGTGCTAGCAGCGTCGGGATTAATGAAAAACTGTTTTTT
CASSVGINEKLFF
>-|15|TRBD1|TRBV7-3|TRBJ2-5
TGTGCCAGCAGCCTATTAGGGACAGAACAAGAGACCCAGTACTTC
CASSLLGTEQETQYF
>-|14|-|TRBV7-2|TRBJ2-5
TGTGCCAGCCTTCTTGGGGGCAGAGAAGAGACCCAGTACTTC
CASLLGGREETQYF
>few|14|TRBD1|TRBV6-5|TRBJ1-2
TGTGCCAGCAGTGAAAGGGCAGGGGGCTATGGCTACACCTTC
CASSERAGGYGYTF
>-|17|-|TRBV5-1|TRBJ1-3
TGCGCCAGCAGCTTGGCCGGAGATCTCAACTCTGGAACCACCATATATTTT
CASSLAGDLNSGTTIYF
>few|13|-|TRBV30|TRBJ2-1
TGTGCCTGGAGTGTAGGGGATTACAATGAGCAGTTCTTC
CAWSVGDYNEQFF
>-|16|-|TRBV7-8|TRBJ1-4
TGTGCCAGCAGCTTAGTCGCCGGGGCAGGGGTAGAAAAACTGTTTTTT
CASSLVAGAGVEKLFF
>-|14|-|TRBV19|TRBJ1-1
TGTGCCAGTAGTCACAGGGTGGGAGACACTGAAGCTTTCTTT
CASSHRVGDTEAFF
>few|17|-|TRBV7-2|TRBJ2-7
TGTGCCAGCAGCTTAGGTTTTTATAGGGGAAGCTCCTACGAGCAGTACTTC
CASSLGFYRGSSYEQYF
>-|14|TRBD1|TRBV2|TRBJ1-1
TGTGCCAGCATCTCCCAGGGGGCTGGGGCTGAAGCTTTCTTT
CASISQGAGAEAFF
>-|15|-|TRBV5-1|TRBJ1-2
TGCGCCAGCAGCTCGGCGTCAGGGGTTAACTATGGCTACACCTTC
CASSSASGVNYGYTF
>few|14|-|TRBV5-4|TRBJ2-3
TGTGCAATCACCCTCCGTAGAGCGGGAGATACGCAGTATTTT
CAITLRRAGDTQYF
>-|16|-|TRBV11-2|TRBJ1-2
TGTGCCAGCAGCTTACTGGGCAGGGATCCTAACTATGGCTACACCTTC
CASSLLGRDPNYGYTF
>-|16|-|TRBV7-9|TRBJ1-2
TGTGCCAGCAGCTTAGTGTCAGCTCCCGGGGGCTATGGCTACACCTTC
CASSLVSAPGGYGYTF
>-|18|TRBD1|TRBV7-4|TRBJ1-4
TGTGCCAGCAGCCCGCCCACGGGACAGGGGGCAACTAATGAAAAACTGTTTTTT
CASSPPTGQGATNEKLFF
>-|14|TRBD1|TRBV18|TRBJ1-5
TGTGCCAGCTCACCGGGGACAGGGAATCAGCCCCAGCATTTT
CASSPGTGNQPQHF
>-|13|TRBD1|TRBV28|TRBJ1-2
TGTGCCAGCGGTAATACAGGGGGATTTAGTCACACCTTC
CASGNTGGFSHTF
>few|15|TRBD2|TRBV7-3|TRBJ2-1
TGTGCCAGCAGCCTAGGACTAGCGGGGATCAATGAGCAGTTCTTC
CASSLGLAGINEQFF
>-|17|TRBD1|TRBV7-2|TRBJ2-7
TGTGCCAGCAGCTTAGCGCGTTTTGGGACAGGTACCTACGAGCAGTACTTC
CASSLARFGTGTYEQYF
>-|16|TRBD2|TRBV6-5|TRBJ2-7
TGTGCCAGCAGTTACTCGCCACTAGCGGGATCCTACGAGCAGTACTTC
CASSYSPLAGSYEQYF
>-|15|-|TRBV9|TRBJ2-5
TGTGCCAGCAGTCTATTGGGCAGGATAAAAGAGACCCAGTACTTC
CASSLLGRIKETQYF
>-|14|TRBD1|TRBV7-2|TRBJ1-6
TGTGCCAGCAGCACGACAGGGGGCGATTCACCCCTCCACTTT
CASSTTGGDSPLHF
>once|14|TRBD2|TRBV15|TRBJ2-7
TGTGCCACCAGCAGCGGGAGGGGGGTCGACGAGCAGTACTTC
CATSSGRGVDEQYF
>-|14|-|TRBV5-6|TRBJ2-1
TGTGCCAGCAGCCTTGGACAGAGCTACAATGAGCAGTTCTTC
CASSLGQSYNEQFF
>-|15|-|TRBV7-2|TRBJ1-6
TGTGCCAGCAGCTTAGCGGGGGCGTTTGATTCACCCCTCCACTTT
CASSLAGAFDSPLHF
>-|15|TRBD1|TRBV9|TRBJ2-7
TGTGCCAGCAGCGTAGGGACAGGTTATTCCTACGAGCAGTACTTC
CASSVGTGYSYEQYF
>-|15|-|TRBV6-5|TRBJ1-5
TGTGCCAGCAGTTACGCCAGGAATAGCAATCAGCCCCAGCATTTT
CASSYARNSNQPQHF
>once|14|TRBD2|TRBV30|TRBJ2-3
TGTGCCTGGAGTTCTAGCGGGGGGGTAGATACGCAGTATTTT
CAWSSSGGVDTQYF
>-|14|TRBD2|TRBV5-1|TRBJ2-1
TGCGCCAGCAGCTTGGTTAGCGGGGGGGCCTCACAGTTCTTC
CASSLVSGGASQFF
>once|15|TRBD1|TRBV29-1|TRBJ1-2
TGCAGCGTCGAGGAGTGGGACAGGGATGACTATGGCTACACCTTC
CSVEEWDRDDYGYTF
>-|14|TRBD1|TRBV13|TRBJ2-5
TGTGCCAGCAGCTTAGGTACAGGGGATGAGACCCAGTACTTC
CASSLGTGDETQYF
>-|14|TRBD1|TRBV30|TRBJ1-6
TGTGCCTGGAAACAGGGGGCGTCAAATTCACCCCTCCACTTT
CAWKQGASNSPLHF
>-|15|-|TRBV27|TRBJ1-6
TGTGCCAGCAAAGGTATTGGGGGCCTCGGTTCACCCCTCCACTTT
CASKGIGGLGSPLHF
>-|13|TRBD1|TRBV14|TRBJ2-7
TGTGCCAGCAGCGACAGGGTAAAGGACGAGCAGTACTTC
CASSDRVKDEQYF
>few|14|-|TRBV4-2|TRBJ2-7
TGTGCCAGCAGCCAAGAAATCGACACTTACGAGCAGTACTTC
CASSQEIDTYEQYF
>-|15|-|TRBV4-1|TRBJ1-2
TGCGCCAGCAACTATCCGGGACACTCGAACTATGGCTACACCTTC
CASNYPGHSNYGYTF
>few|13|-|TRBV19|TRBJ2-7
TGTGCCAGTAGTATCCGCAGGGGTTACGAGCAGTACTTC
CASSIRRGYEQYF